Detailed here is one T cell receptor beta chain. Its specificity is unknown. The data are from a study of T cells in Graves' hyperthyroidism and ophthalmopathy. The study left out patients who had uncontrolled infection, other autoimmune disease, pregnancy or lactation. Diagnoses were made from clinical symptoms, serum measures (thyroxine and TRAb), thyroid ultrasound and orbital computed tomography. Unmatched junction bases numbered 8, after V lost 8 bases and J lost 6 bases. Germline values: CDR1 MGHDK, CDR2 SYGVNS. The CDR3 has 14 amino acids. Study observations and caveats: In the blood, most expanded thyroid clonotypes above 0.001 appeared as well. From stable hyperthyroidism, ophthalmopathy was set apart by a 13 V-J model.

Amplification targeted TCR beta CDR3 regions from RNA transcripts. In the first-round RT-PCR of the TCR CDR3, the HTBI primer set was used. TCRdb fed the multiplex PCR reads into MiXCR, producing one record per CDR3 protein. This table holds 660,000 or so distinct CDR3 sequences, just under 45% found once. The J gene is TRBJ2-2, the V gene TRBV25-1; 8 bases match TRBD1. The TCR comes from an adult man with Graves' disease, either hyperthyroidism or ophthalmopathy (not recorded which). Sequenced input: peripheral blood or thyroid tissue (not recorded which). The DNA of the CDR3 is TGTGCCAGCCCGCAGGGGGCTAGGGCCGGGGAGCTGTTTTTT. This encodes CASPQGARAGELFF.